Below are 23 T cell receptor beta chains sequenced from a single sample in a study of blood T cell repertoires in COVID-19. Sequencing used immunoSEQ multiplex PCR; TCRdb keeps in-frame clones, though not all of them. The repertoire holds about 150,000 clones, with 70% to 90% as singletons. Sequencing was carried out using peripheral blood. These receptors were taken from a man aged 45 to 65 with active or convalescent COVID-19.

The chain links TRBV27 to TRBJ1-1; possible D gene TRBD1, 5 bases. This CDR3 spans 15 amino acids. Trimming pared 2 bases from V and 3 bases from J, leaving 13 bases between. Germline values: CDR1 MNHEY, CDR2 SMNVEV (reference sequence). CDR3 sequence reads: CASSLGQGGYTEAFF. The CDR3 coding sequence is TGTGCCAGCAGTTTAGGGCAGGGAGGTTACACTGAAGCTTTCTTT.

In its sample, this clone was seen a few times. The J gene is TRBJ1-6, the V gene TRBV3-1 (or the pseudogene TRBV3-2), with 7 bases that match TRBD1. The CDR3 is made up of 14 amino acids. After removal of 4 bases from V and 9 bases from J, the junction contained 6 bases not matched to a gene. Germline CDR1 is LGHDT and CDR2 is YNNKEL (reference sequence). CDR3 nucleotide sequence: TGTGCCAGCAGCCCGTTGGACAGGTCTTCACCCCTCCACTTT. It codes for CASSPLDRSSPLHF.

V gene TRBV6-4 combines with J gene TRBJ1-1; TRBD1 agrees at 8 bases. Per germline, CDR1 MRHNA and CDR2 SNTAGT. V gave up 6 bases and J gave up 6 bases; unmatched junction bases: 12. The CDR3 is made up of 15 amino acids. The CDR3 DNA sequence: TGTGCCAGCAGATACGTGACAGGGGACCCCGCTGAAGCTTTCTTT. It translates to CASRYVTGDPAEAFF.

Only a few counts were recorded for this clone. Here the CDR3 reads CASRSFSRGTEAFF. DNA for the CDR3: TGTGCCAGTAGGTCGTTTTCGCGAGGGACTGAAGCTTTCTTT. The rearrangement links TRBV19 to TRBJ1-1, with D unclear. The CDR3 length is 14 residues. V gave up 6 bases and J gave up 5 bases, with 16 bases separating them. Germline V lookup: CDR1 LNHDA, CDR2 SQIVND (reference sequence).

The chain carries TRBV14 and TRBJ2-5; D perhaps matches TRBD2 (6 bases). CDR1 is SGHDN and CDR2 is FVKESK in the germline V gene. Trimming took 4 bases from V and 5 from J, leaving 20 bases between them. This CDR3 contains 16 residues. CDR3 DNA sequence: TGTGCCAGCAGCCCTTACGGGACTCCCGCGTTTGAGACCCAGTACTTC. Its translation: CASSPYGTPAFETQYF.

The rearrangement uses TRBV28 and TRBJ1-5; D ambiguous. The germline V gene has CDR1 MDHEN and CDR2 SYDVKM. This CDR3 is built from 11 residues. V dropped 6 bases and J dropped 6 bases, with 6 bases sitting between them. The CDR3 reads CASRSGQPQHF. CDR3 bases: TGTGCCAGCAGATCAGGTCAGCCCCAGCATTTT.

This clone came up a few times. V gene TRBV2 combines with J gene TRBJ1-4; TRBD1 is a possible D gene (5 bases). The germline V gene has CDR1 SNHLY and CDR2 FYNNEI. The V and J ends lost 4 bases and 6 bases respectively, with 18 bases between them. The CDR3 extends over 16 amino acids. In DNA form, the CDR3 reads TGTGCCAGCAGTGTAACTATAGGGGCCAGGGATGAAAAACTGTTTTTT. Its translation: CASSVTIGARDEKLFF. Full variable domain (missing parts from reference TRBV2 and TRBJ1-4): EPEVTQTPSHQVTQMGQEVILRCVPISNHLYFYWYRQILGQKVEFLVSFYNNEISEKSEIFDDQFSVERPDGSNFTLKIRSTKLEDSAMYFCASSVTIGARDEKLFFGSGTQLSVL.

In regard to this clone: This sample includes further DNA sequences coding for the same CDR3. This sequence joins TRBV5-1 and TRBJ2-5; TRBD2 matches 8 bases. Germline V gene data show CDR1 as SGHRS and CDR2 as YFSETQ. CDR3 length: 15 amino acids. The V gene end was trimmed by 0 bases and the J gene end by 1 base; junction bases not matched to a gene: 2. The CDR3 bases are TGCGCCAGCAGCTTGGGGAGCGGGGGCCAAGAGACCCAGTACTTC. This encodes CASSLGSGGQETQYF.

The chain carries TRBV6-2 or TRBV6-3 and TRBJ1-1; D possibly corresponds to TRBD1 (6 bases). V gave up 1 base and J gave up 0 bases, with 9 bases separating them. Germline V gene sequence: CDR1 MNHEY, CDR2 SVGEGT. The CDR3 contains 15 residues. The CDR3 region is CASSYFGQMNTEAFF. CDR3 coding DNA: TGTGCCAGCAGTTACTTCGGACAGATGAACACTGAAGCTTTCTTT.

This clone was seen just once. The CDR3 here is CASSLIANNEQFF. DNA of the CDR3: TGTGCCAGCAGCTTAATTGCTAACAATGAGCAGTTCTTC. V and J are TRBV7-6 and TRBJ2-1; D not certain. Trimming left V 2 bases short and J 5 bases short, with 7 bases between. Germline V gives CDR1 SGHVS, CDR2 FNYEAQ. The CDR3 runs 13 residues.

In this sample, this clone turned up once. The rearrangement links TRBV5-6 to TRBJ2-7; D perhaps matches TRBD2 (5 bases). Looked up from germline, CDR1 is SGHDT and CDR2 is YYEEEE. V lost 1 base and J 6 bases, leaving 14 bases between the germline ends. The CDR3 has 14 residues. The CDR3 DNA reads as TGTGCCAGCAGCTTGTTTGTAGGGAGTTCCGAGCAGTACTTC. Protein sequence: CASSLFVGSSEQYF.

The V call is TRBV7-9, the J call TRBJ1-1; possible D gene TRBD1, 6 bases. The CDR3 extends over 15 amino acids. V was cut by 5 bases and J by 0 bases, with 13 bases left in between. CDR1 is SEHNR, CDR2 FQNEAQ, per germline (reference sequence). The DNA for the CDR3 is TGTGCCAGCAGCCCCCCGGGACACTTGAACACTGAAGCTTTCTTT. Its protein is CASSPPGHLNTEAFF.

V gene TRBV27 combines with J gene TRBJ2-1; 16 positions match TRBD2. Germline CDR1 is MNHEY and CDR2 is SMNVEV (reference sequence). Trimming took 7 bases from V and 2 from J; bases not matched to a gene: 2. The CDR3 has 16 amino acids. The CDR3 region has the DNA TGTGCCAGCAAGGGACTAGCGGGGGGGACCTACAATGAGCAGTTCTTC. It yields the protein CASKGLAGGTYNEQFF.

The chain combines TRBV5-1 with TRBJ2-2; possible D gene TRBD1, 5 bases. Germline lookup yields CDR1 SGHRS and CDR2 YFSETQ. This CDR3 contains 14 residues. Trimming took 1 base from V and 3 from J, leaving 7 bases between them. The CDR3: CASSLRGYTGELFF. In DNA form, the CDR3 reads TGCGCCAGCAGCTTGAGGGGTTACACCGGGGAGCTGTTTTTT.

This clone was recorded once. This chain connects TRBV7-2 to TRBJ2-7; 7 bases line up with TRBD2. With V trimmed by 8 bases and J by 5 bases, 12 bases remained unmatched. Germline V gene data show CDR1 as SGHTA and CDR2 as FQGNSA. The CDR3 runs 14 residues. The DNA for the CDR3 is TGTGCCAGCCAGGTAGCGGGCCGGTCCCACGAGCAGTACTTC. It codes for CASQVAGRSHEQYF.

V usage is TRBV4-3 and J usage is TRBJ1-6; D unresolved. The CDR3 length is 17 residues. Per germline, CDR1 LGHNA and CDR2 YSLEER. Trimming removed 0 bases from V and 0 bases from J, with 9 bases in between. The CDR3 protein is CASSQDLQSSYNSPLHF. The CDR3 nucleotides read TGCGCCAGCAGCCAAGACCTACAGAGCTCCTATAATTCACCCCTCCACTTT.

This rearrangement joins TRBV4-3 to TRBJ2-1; TRBD2 agrees at 8 bases. Germline V gene data show CDR1 as LGHNA and CDR2 as YSLEER. This CDR3 has 16 amino acids. The junction had 10 bases not matched to a gene; V was cut back by 2 bases and J by 7 bases. This CDR3 is CASSQLGSGRGNEQFF. The CDR3 bases are TGCGCCAGCAGCCAATTAGGCAGCGGGAGAGGGAATGAGCAGTTCTTC.

This chain uses TRBV20-1 with TRBJ1-2; D not certain. Germline V gene data show CDR1 as DFQATT and CDR2 as SNEGSKA (reference sequence). This CDR3 has 11 amino acids. V was cut by 4 bases and J by 8 bases, with 11 bases left in between. Here the CDR3 reads CSATSSLGYTF. CDR3 coding DNA: TGCAGTGCTACCTCGAGTTTAGGCTACACCTTC.

The chain joins TRBV3-1 (or the pseudogene TRBV3-2) to TRBJ1-1; the D gene is possibly TRBD1 (5 bases). Trimming shortened V by 0 bases and J by 2 bases, and 22 bases separated the two germline ends. CDR1 and CDR2 (germline): LGHDT, YNNKEL (reference sequence). The CDR3 runs to 19 residues. The CDR3 sequence: CASSQDLLLGPQSNTEAFF. The DNA of the CDR3 is TGTGCCAGCAGCCAAGATCTTCTTTTGGGGCCACAGTCAAACACTGAAGCTTTCTTT.

This clone was picked up one time. The chain carries TRBV7-9 and TRBJ1-1, with D unresolved. The CDR3 consists of 14 residues. Per germline, CDR1 SEHNR and CDR2 FQNEAQ (reference sequence). Trimming cost V 3 bases and J 3 bases, with 11 bases left between them. CDR3 coding DNA: TGTGCCAGCAGCTTCCGCCGGAGGGACACTGAAGCTTTCTTT. Residues: CASSFRRRDTEAFF. The variable domain in full, completed from reference TRBV7-9 and TRBJ1-1, reads DTGVSQNPRHKITKRGQNVTFRCDPISEHNRLYWYRQTLGQGPEFLTYFQNEAQLEKSRLLSDRFSAERPKGSFSTLEIQRTEQGDSAMYLCASSFRRRDTEAFFGQGTRLTVV.

The sample holds one count of this clone. The CDR3: CATSRDLGLAGGQNTGELFF. The CDR3 DNA reads TGTGCCACCAGCAGAGATCTAGGACTAGCGGGGGGGCAAAACACCGGGGAGCTGTTTTTT. The chain combines TRBV15 with TRBJ2-2, with 15 bases matching TRBD2. V lost 0 bases to trimming and J lost 2 bases; unmatched junction nucleotides: 7. This CDR3 comprises 20 residues. Per germline, CDR1 LNHNV and CDR2 YYDKDF (reference sequence).

The rearrangement links TRBV5-4 to TRBJ2-1, with 8 nucleotides matching TRBD2. Germline CDR1 SGHNT, CDR2 YYREEE (reference sequence). V shed 4 bases and J 2 bases; nucleotides not matched to a gene: 8. The CDR3 runs to 16 residues. The DNA for the CDR3 is TGTGCCAGCAGCCCGGCCGGGGGGGAAGCCTACAATGAGCAGTTCTTC. Translation: CASSPAGGEAYNEQFF.

This clone has more than one count but fewer than ten. The chain combines TRBV7-9 with TRBJ1-3; D uncertain. V lost 5 bases and J lost 1, with 9 bases in between. CDR3 length: 14 residues. Germline V gene sequence: CDR1 SEHNR, CDR2 FQNEAQ (reference sequence). In DNA form, the CDR3 reads TGTGCCAGCAGCCCGGGTCCGTCTGGAAACACCATATATTTT. Protein product: CASSPGPSGNTIYF.